This entry features one T cell receptor (beta chain) sequence. Prior autoimmune disease or systemic immunosuppression barred patients. Blood draws occurred at baseline, cycle 4 day 1, and cycle 7 day 1. This sample was taken from a study of OX40 agonist ivuxolimab in advanced cancers. Some clones are missing from TCRdb's copy, which holds only in-frame ones; the method was immunoSEQ multiplex PCR. The repertoire holds about 62,000 clones, with roughly 84% as singletons. V dropped 2 bases and J dropped 3 bases, with 16 bases sitting between them. The CDR3 has 17 amino acids. CDR1 and CDR2 (germline): SGHVS, FQNEAQ.

This chain connects TRBV7-8 to TRBJ1-4; unclear D gene. The TCR comes from an adult with an advanced solid tumor such as melanoma, head and neck, liver or kidney cancer. Sequenced here: CD4+ or CD8+ T cells sorted from blood, sampled in a trial of the OX40 agonist ivuxolimab. CDR3 in amino acids: CASSLSRGRVANEKLFF. Here the CDR3 DNA reads TGTGCCAGCAGCTTATCACGAGGGAGGGTCGCTAATGAAAAACTGTTTTTT.